The entry below describes one T cell receptor (beta chain). This specimen belongs to a study of response to subunit inactivated influenza vaccine. TCRdb processed the RT-PCR reads anew with MiXCR; each CDR3 protein has one entry. The sample has 450,000 to 600,000 distinct CDR3 sequences, about 7.6% seen once. V dropped 9 bases and J dropped 3 bases, with 12 bases sitting between them. Germline CDR1 reads LNHNV; CDR2 reads YYDKDF (reference sequence). The CDR3 is made up of 12 amino acids. This clonotype was sampled from a man aged 50 to 69 who received an inactivated influenza vaccine. The V and J genes are TRBV15 and TRBJ2-7; D call uncertain. Sequencing used PBMCs from blood, obtained around 25 months after vaccination. The CDR3 sequence is CATAKMGYEQYF. In DNA form, the CDR3 reads TGTGCCACAGCGAAAATGGGCTACGAGCAGTACTTC. The variable domain in full, completed from reference TRBV15 and TRBJ2-7, reads DAMVIQNPRYQVTQFGKPVTLSCSQTLNHNVMYWYQQKSSQAPKLLFHYYDKDFNNEADTPDNFQSRRPNTSFCFLDIRSPGLGDTAMYLCATAKMGYEQYFGPGTRLTVT.